This T cell receptor (beta chain) was captured in a study of T cells in Graves' hyperthyroidism and ophthalmopathy. On this clonotype itself: The antigen is unknown.

From RNA transcripts, TCR beta CDR3 regions were amplified. HTBI primers drove first-round RT-PCR of the TCR CDR3. TCRdb itself ran the multiplex PCR reads through MiXCR, one entry per CDR3 protein. The sample holds over 700,000 distinct CDR3 sequences, 35% seen once. CDR1 is LGHNA, CDR2 YSLEER, per germline. With 3 bases removed from V and 2 bases from J, the gap between germline ends came to 10 bases. The CDR3 spans 14 residues. Study-wide results and caveats: Blood samples included most of the expanded thyroid clonotypes exceeding 0.001.

The rearrangement joins TRBV4-3 to TRBJ1-2; D is unresolved. The sequence came from a woman between 40 and 50 years old with Graves' hyperthyroidism. The sample consisted of blood. Here the CDR3 reads CASSHNLENYGYTF. In DNA, the CDR3 is TGCGCCAGCAGCCACAACCTGGAGAACTATGGCTACACCTTC.